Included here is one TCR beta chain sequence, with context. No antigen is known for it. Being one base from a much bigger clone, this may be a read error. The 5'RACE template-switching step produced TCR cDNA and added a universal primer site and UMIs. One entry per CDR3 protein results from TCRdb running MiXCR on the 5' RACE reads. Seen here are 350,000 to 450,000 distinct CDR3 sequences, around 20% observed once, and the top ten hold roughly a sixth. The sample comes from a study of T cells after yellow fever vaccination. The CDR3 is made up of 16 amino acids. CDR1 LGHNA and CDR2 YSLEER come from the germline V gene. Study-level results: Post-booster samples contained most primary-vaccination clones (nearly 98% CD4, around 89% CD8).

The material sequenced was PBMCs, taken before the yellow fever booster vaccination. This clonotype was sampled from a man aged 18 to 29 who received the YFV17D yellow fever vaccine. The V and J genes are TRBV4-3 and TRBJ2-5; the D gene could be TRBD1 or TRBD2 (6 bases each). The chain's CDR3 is CSSSEGSPGGGETQYF. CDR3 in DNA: TGCTCCAGCAGCGAAGGGTCTCCCGGGGGCGGAGAGACCCAGTACTTC.